The 2 T cell receptor beta chains listed next were all sequenced from one sample in a study of control samples from healthy donors and cancer patients. Assay: immunoSEQ multiplex PCR; the TCRdb copy retains only in-frame clones and omits some. Counted here are about 61,000 clones, 90% occurring once; the ten biggest clones make up almost 6%. Sequences were obtained from PBMCs. These receptors all stem from a man between 60 and 75 years old with colorectal cancer.

J is TRBJ1-1 and V is TRBV5-1; the match to TRBD1 covers 9 bases. Germline V lookup: CDR1 SGHRS, CDR2 YFSETQ. CDR3 length equals 17 residues. J gave up 6 bases and V 0 bases, and 12 bases lay outside the gene matches. CDR3 sequence: CASSLAPGGQGIAEAFF. The CDR3 DNA follows: TGCGCCAGCAGCTTGGCTCCAGGGGGACAGGGAATCGCTGAAGCTTTCTTT.

V is TRBV2 and J is TRBJ1-6; D unresolved. V lost 6 bases and J lost 9, with 15 bases in between. Germline CDR1 and CDR2: SNHLY and FYNNEI. CDR3 length: 14 residues. The CDR3 protein is CASRPLPGGSPLHF. CDR3 bases: TGTGCCAGCAGACCACTGCCAGGAGGTTCACCCCTCCACTTT.